The 20 T cell receptor beta chains below all came from one sample that was sequenced in a study of early T cells in non-severe SARS-CoV-2 infection. TCRdb called the 5' RACE reads again in MiXCR, with one record for every CDR3 protein. The table records over 55,000 distinct CDR3 sequences, approximately 13% of them present only once. Sequenced material: whole blood. The receptors shown here come from an adult who was a healthcare worker with PCR-confirmed SARS-CoV-2 infection or an uninfected control (not recorded which).

This clonotype has ten or more counts. The rearrangement uses TRBV11-2 and TRBJ1-2, with D maybe TRBD1 (5 bases). The germline CDR1 and CDR2 sequences are SGHAT and FQNNGV. This CDR3 is 14 amino acids long. With 4 bases removed from V and 10 bases from J, the gap between germline ends came to 19 bases. The CDR3 coding sequence is TGTGCCAGCAGCTCCCGGGGGGGAAGCTTCGACTACACCTTC. This translates into CASSSRGGSFDYTF.

This clonotype was seen repeatedly, ten times or more. The chain carries TRBV5-4 and TRBJ2-5; TRBD1 matches 7 bases. This CDR3 spans 15 amino acids. Germline values: CDR1 SGHNT, CDR2 YYREEE (reference sequence). Unmatched junction bases numbered 7, after V lost 4 bases and J lost 1 base. CDR3 protein: CASSRLGQSQETQYF. The DNA of the CDR3 is TGTGCCAGCAGCCGATTGGGACAGTCCCAAGAGACCCAGTACTTC. The complete variable domain, with remaining parts taken from reference TRBV5-4 and TRBJ2-5, reads ETGVTQSPTHLIKTRGQQVTLRCSSQSGHNTVSWYQQALGQGPQFIFQYYREEENGRGNFPPRFSGLQFPNYSSELNVNALELDDSALYLCASSRLGQSQETQYFGPGTRLLVL.

This clonotype occurred many times. The chain has TRBV9 and TRBJ1-2, with 7 bases lining up with TRBD1. Germline V gene sequence: CDR1 SGDLS, CDR2 YYNGEE. V dropped 3 bases and J dropped 1; count of bases not matched to a gene: 3. The CDR3 covers 14 residues. The CDR3 spells CASSGRGLNYGYTF. In nucleotides, the CDR3 is TGTGCCAGCAGCGGAAGGGGGCTTAACTATGGCTACACCTTC.

This clonotype occurred many times. J is TRBJ2-7 and V is TRBV6-2 or TRBV6-3; unclear D gene. Trimming pared 8 bases from V and 2 bases from J, leaving 13 bases between. Germline CDR1 is MNHEY and CDR2 is SVGEGT. This CDR3 comprises 13 residues. The CDR3 loop reads CASELDGTYEQYF. Written as DNA, the CDR3 is TGTGCCAGCGAATTGGACGGCACCTACGAGCAGTACTTC.

This clonotype was observed many times. The J gene is TRBJ2-4, the V gene TRBV15, with D perhaps given as TRBD1 or TRBD2 (5 bases each). The CDR3 loop spans 15 amino acids. V lost 2 bases and J 6 bases, leaving 14 bases between the germline ends. Germline V gives CDR1 LNHNV, CDR2 YYDKDF (reference sequence). The CDR3: CATSRYGATLNIQYF. CDR3 DNA: TGTGCCACCAGCAGATACGGGGCCACTCTAAACATTCAGTACTTC. Full variable domain (rest looked up from reference TRBV15 and TRBJ2-4): DAMVIQNPRYQVTQFGKPVTLSCSQTLNHNVMYWYQQKSSQAPKLLFHYYDKDFNNEADTPDNFQSRRPNTSFCFLDIRSPGLGDTAMYLCATSRYGATLNIQYFGAGTRLSVL.

V usage is TRBV6-2 or TRBV6-3 and J usage is TRBJ2-1; 10 bases align to TRBD2. The ends lost 5 bases at V and 2 bases at J; junction bases unmatched: 3. This CDR3 comprises 15 residues. Germline V gives CDR1 MNHEY, CDR2 SVGEGT. CDR3 DNA sequence: TGTGCCAGCAGTCCTGGACTAGCGGCCTACAATGAGCAGTTCTTC. Translation gives CASSPGLAAYNEQFF.

The V and J genes are TRBV6-5 and TRBJ1-5, with D unclear. The V and J ends lost 2 bases and 7 bases respectively, with 9 bases between them. There are 13 residues in the CDR3. Germline V gene sequence: CDR1 MNHEY, CDR2 SVGAGI. CDR3 nucleotide sequence: TGTGCCAGCAGTTACGCCAGAGGACAGCCCCAGCATTTT. Its protein product is CASSYARGQPQHF.

This clonotype was seen many times. The V and J genes are TRBV10-1 and TRBJ2-5, with D possibly being TRBD1 (6 bases). In germline, CDR1 is WNHNN, CDR2 SYGVQD (reference sequence). With 6 bases removed from V and 3 bases from J, the gap between germline ends came to 11 bases. The length of the CDR3 is 13 residues. The CDR3 region has the DNA TGCGCCAGCAGCGGGACATTCGAAGAGACCCAGTACTTC. As protein: CASSGTFEETQYF.

This clonotype was counted ten times or more. The chain joins TRBV30 to TRBJ2-3, with 12 bases aligning to TRBD2. V was clipped by 4 bases and J by 2 bases; unmatched bases: 4. The CDR3 is 15 amino acids. The germline gives CDR1 GTSNPN, CDR2 SVGIG (reference sequence). Written as DNA, the CDR3 is TGTGCCTGGATGAGGACTAGCGGGAACACAGATACGCAGTATTTT. The encoded protein is CAWMRTSGNTDTQYF.

This clonotype appeared many times. This chain uses TRBV6-2 or TRBV6-3 with TRBJ2-1; TRBD1 or TRBD2 may be the D gene (5 bases each). The CDR3 has 16 residues. V shed 6 bases and J shed 1 base, with 16 bases lying between them. Germline CDR1 is MNHEY and CDR2 is SVGEGT. CDR3 amino acids: CASRTLFGGSYNEQFF. The CDR3 bases are TGTGCCAGCAGGACCCTCTTTGGGGGATCCTACAATGAGCAGTTCTTC.

There are many counts of this clonotype. The chain combines TRBV11-2 with TRBJ2-3; D may be TRBD2 (7 bases). The V gene lost 4 bases and the J gene lost 4 bases, with 21 bases spanning the gap. CDR3 length: 17 amino acids. Germline V gene lookup returns CDR1 SGHAT and CDR2 FQNNGV. CDR3 bases: TGTGCCAGCAGCTCGCCATGGGACATCCGGGGGGCAGATACGCAGTATTTT. This codes for CASSSPWDIRGADTQYF.

This clonotype was seen repeatedly, ten times or more. The chain carries TRBV29-1 and TRBJ1-4; possible D gene TRBD1, 5 bases. Trimming removed 4 bases from V and 3 bases from J, with 15 bases in between. CDR3 length: 15 residues. Per germline, CDR1 SQVTM and CDR2 ANQGSEA. The CDR3 loop is CSVGGPGEANEKLFF. The CDR3 DNA sequence: TGCAGCGTTGGGGGCCCGGGAGAGGCTAATGAAAAACTGTTTTTT. The variable domain in full, with the rest retrieved from reference TRBV29-1 and TRBJ1-4, is SAVISQKPSRDICQRGTSLTIQCQVDSQVTMMFWYRQQPGQSLTLIATANQGSEATYESGFVIDKFPISRPNLTFSTLTVSNMSPEDSSIYLCSVGGPGEANEKLFFGSGTQLSVL.

This clonotype has a count of ten or more. The chain uses TRBV18 and TRBJ2-3, with D possibly matching TRBD2 (5 bases). Trimming stripped 3 bases from V and 5 bases from J, with 12 bases between. CDR3 length: 14 amino acids. Germline CDR1 reads KGHSH; CDR2 reads LQKENI. As DNA, the CDR3 is TGTGCCAGCTCACCGAGGGCCCAGTTAGATACGCAGTATTTT. It is translated as CASSPRAQLDTQYF.

This clonotype was seen at least ten times. The chain has TRBV11-2 and TRBJ1-1; possibly TRBD1 for D (5 bases). Germline assignment: CDR1 SGHAT and CDR2 FQNNGV. CDR3 length: 21 amino acids. Trimming took 2 bases from V and 3 from J, leaving 31 bases between them. Here the CDR3 DNA reads TGTGCCAGCAGCTTACATAAGATCCTTTCAGTGGGGGACCCGGTCCACACTGAAGCTTTCTTT. This encodes CASSLHKILSVGDPVHTEAFF.

This clonotype was seen repeatedly, ten times or more. This chain joins TRBV3-1 and TRBJ2-2; D call uncertain. The CDR3 length is 16 residues. Trimming stripped 1 base from V and 0 bases from J, with 9 bases between. In germline, CDR1 is LGHDT, CDR2 YNNKEL (reference sequence). CDR3 region: CASSQVLGSNTGELFF. The CDR3 DNA sequence: TGTGCCAGCAGCCAAGTACTGGGGTCGAACACCGGGGAGCTGTTTTTT.

This clonotype was seen repeatedly, ten times or more. The chain has TRBV24-1 and TRBJ2-1; 16 bases agree with TRBD2. Germline V gene lookup returns CDR1 KGHDR and CDR2 SFDVKD. This CDR3 is built from 15 residues. The trim removed 10 bases at V and 2 bases at J, leaving 1 base unmatched. The CDR3 DNA reads as TGTGCCACGGGGACTAGCGGGGGGGCCTACAATGAGCAGTTCTTC. Encoded protein: CATGTSGGAYNEQFF.

Ten or more counts support this clonotype. This chain links TRBV5-1 with TRBJ1-1; D is possibly TRBD1 (6 bases). The germline V gene has CDR1 SGHRS and CDR2 YFSETQ. The CDR3 has 15 residues. Deletions cut 4 bases from V and 4 bases from J, with 17 bases between. CDR3 DNA: TGCGCCAGCAGCCCTGACCCAGGGGATGGCACTGAAGCTTTCTTT. Translating gives CASSPDPGDGTEAFF.

This clonotype was observed many times. V is TRBV27 and J is TRBJ1-1, with D uncertain. CDR3 size: 14 residues. Germline assignment: CDR1 MNHEY and CDR2 SMNVEV (reference sequence). Trimming left V 9 bases short and J 2 bases short, with 16 bases between. In nucleotides, the CDR3 is TGTGCCAGTCGTGTAGGGTACGGAAACACTGAAGCTTTCTTT. As protein: CASRVGYGNTEAFF.

This clonotype appeared many times. The J gene is TRBJ2-7, the V gene TRBV6-2 or TRBV6-3; 9 nucleotides line up with TRBD1. The CDR3 totals 13 residues. Germline V gives CDR1 MNHEY, CDR2 SVGEGT. V lost 11 bases and J lost 5; bases outside the gene matches: 10. The chain's CDR3 is CAASGTGWNEQYF. As DNA, the CDR3 is TGTGCCGCCTCCGGGACAGGGTGGAACGAGCAGTACTTC.

This clonotype was observed at least ten times. V is TRBV11-2 and J is TRBJ1-4; 12 positions match TRBD1. The CDR3 runs 15 residues. Unmatched junction bases numbered 3, after V lost 2 bases and J lost 8 bases. Per the germline V gene, CDR1 is SGHAT and CDR2 is FQNNGV. Here the CDR3 reads CASSLLGTGGEKLFF. The CDR3 region has the DNA TGTGCCAGCAGCTTACTCGGGACAGGGGGCGAAAAACTGTTTTTT.